This is a list of T cell receptor beta chains from one sample in a study of cytomegalovirus exposure and HLA in healthy donors. This table comes from immunoSEQ multiplex PCR, and its TCRdb copy is limited to in-frame clones, with some not included. The data contain approximately 140,000 clones, 60% to 85% of them seen just once; the ten biggest clones take up approximately 0.9%. Sequenced input: PBMCs. These receptors were obtained from a man between 18 and 29 years old in good health and CMV-seronegative. CDR3s include the opening cysteine and the closing phenylalanine or tryptophan. Each record gives: clone size, D gene, J gene, V gene, CDR3 DNA, CDR3 protein. The D gene is left open where the match is weak. Expanded clones get a size class; other rows say once, few or many, or leave the size out.

size: once; D: -; J: TRBJ2-7; V: TRBV9; DNA: TGTGCCAGCAGCGGCGACAGCTACGAGCAGTACTTC; CDR3: CASSGDSYEQYF
size: -; D: -; J: TRBJ1-6; V: TRBV7-6; DNA: TGTGCCAGCAGACAAACAGGGATGAGGAATTCACCCCTCCACTTT; CDR3: CASRQTGMRNSPLHF
size: -; D: -; J: TRBJ1-1; V: TRBV2; DNA: TGTGCCAGCAGATCCCAAGCTTCGAACACTGAAGCTTTCTTT; CDR3: CASRSQASNTEAFF
size: once; D: -; J: TRBJ2-6; V: TRBV4-3; DNA: TGCGCCAGCAGCCAAGAGACAGGTCCCAACTACTCTGGGGCCAACGTCCTGACTTTC; CDR3: CASSQETGPNYSGANVLTF
size: -; D: -; J: TRBJ1-2; V: TRBV9; DNA: TGTGCCAGCAGCGATAGACCAGGATTGGGCTATGGCTACACCTTC; CDR3: CASSDRPGLGYGYTF
size: -; D: TRBD1; J: TRBJ2-1; V: TRBV4-3; DNA: TGCGCCAGCAGCCTACTACAGGGGGCGGGTGAGCAGTTCTTC; CDR3: CASSLLQGAGEQFF
size: -; D: TRBD1; J: TRBJ1-6; V: TRBV10-3; DNA: TGTGCCAGCTGGGACAGGGGAAAATTTAATTCACCCCTCCACTTT; CDR3: CASWDRGKFNSPLHF
size: -; D: -; J: TRBJ1-1; V: TRBV30; DNA: TGTGCCTGGATCCGAGGAGGCAGGGGTCTCTCTGAAGCTTTCTTT; CDR3: CAWIRGGRGLSEAFF
size: -; D: -; J: TRBJ2-6; V: TRBV5-1; DNA: TGCGCCAGCAGCTTGATCCCTAAGTCCTCTGGGGCCAACGTCCTGACTTTC; CDR3: CASSLIPKSSGANVLTF
size: -; D: TRBD1; J: TRBJ1-2; V: TRBV6-1; DNA: TGTGCCAGCAAGGAACAGGGGCACTATGGCTACACCTTC; CDR3: CASKEQGHYGYTF
size: -; D: TRBD1; J: TRBJ1-3; V: TRBV6-1; DNA: TGTGCCAGCAGTGCTCCAGTGGGACAGGGAGGAAACACCATATATTTT; CDR3: CASSAPVGQGGNTIYF
size: -; D: TRBD1; J: TRBJ1-5; V: TRBV5-8; DNA: TGTGCCAGCAGCACCGGGACAGGGGGTGGCCTTAGCAATCAGCCCCAGCATTTT; CDR3: CASSTGTGGGLSNQPQHF
size: -; D: TRBD1; J: TRBJ1-2; V: TRBV6-5; DNA: TGTGCCAGCAGTGGGGGACAGAATGGCTACACCTTC; CDR3: CASSGGQNGYTF
size: -; D: TRBD2; J: TRBJ2-2; V: TRBV9; DNA: TGTGCCAGCACCTCTAGCGGGGGTCTGAACACCGGGGAGCTGTTTTTT; CDR3: CASTSSGGLNTGELFF
size: -; D: -; J: TRBJ1-5; V: TRBV6-1; DNA: TGTGCCAGCAGTGAAGCCAGGGTCCGGCGCAATCAGCCCCAGCATTTT; CDR3: CASSEARVRRNQPQHF
size: -; D: TRBD1; J: TRBJ1-1; V: TRBV27; DNA: TGTGCCAGCAGTTTATCGTGGGCTGACAGGGGGCTTTACACTGAAGCTTTCTTT; CDR3: CASSLSWADRGLYTEAFF
size: -; D: TRBD1; J: TRBJ2-5; V: TRBV5-6; DNA: TGTGCCAGCAGCATATACAGGGGAGACCTGTACTTC; CDR3: CASSIYRGDLYF
size: -; D: -; J: TRBJ1-5; V: TRBV7-6; DNA: TGTGCCAGCAGCTTACAAGGGGGAGGCAATCAGCCCCAGCATTTT; CDR3: CASSLQGGGNQPQHF
size: -; D: TRBD1; J: TRBJ2-7; V: TRBV7-2; DNA: TGTGCCAGCAGCCGGGACAGGGGGCGAGACGAGCAGTACTTC; CDR3: CASSRDRGRDEQYF
size: -; D: TRBD1; J: TRBJ1-2; V: TRBV6-5; DNA: TGTGCCAGCAATCACAGGGGGCTGAACTATGGCTACACCTTC; CDR3: CASNHRGLNYGYTF
size: few; D: TRBD1; J: TRBJ2-7; V: TRBV7-9; DNA: TGTGCCAGCAGCACACGGACAGGGACCCACTACGAGCAGTACTTC; CDR3: CASSTRTGTHYEQYF
size: -; D: TRBD2; J: TRBJ2-5; V: TRBV5-6; DNA: TGTGCCAGCAGCTTGAACCAATGGCGGGGGGGTGTTACGCAAGAGACCCAGTACTTC; CDR3: CASSLNQWRGGVTQETQYF
size: -; D: -; J: TRBJ1-4; V: TRBV28; DNA: TGTGCCAGCAGTGGGGTGGGGAGGGGGGCTAATGAAAAACTGTTTTTT; CDR3: CASSGVGRGANEKLFF
size: -; D: TRBD1; J: TRBJ2-7; V: TRBV2; DNA: TGTGCCAGCAACAGGGGGACCTACGAGCAGTACTTC; CDR3: CASNRGTYEQYF
size: -; D: TRBD1; J: TRBJ1-2; V: TRBV19; DNA: TGTGCCACTTACGGACAGGGGGCATCCTATGGCTACACCTTC; CDR3: CATYGQGASYGYTF
size: once; D: TRBD1; J: TRBJ2-7; V: TRBV6-5; DNA: TGTGCCAGCAGTTCCGGGACAGGGGCCCACGAGCAGTACTTC; CDR3: CASSSGTGAHEQYF
size: once; D: TRBD1; J: TRBJ2-5; V: TRBV6-5; DNA: TGTGCCAGCAGAACCTTCCGACAGGGTAAAGAGACCCAGTACTTC; CDR3: CASRTFRQGKETQYF
size: -; D: TRBD1; J: TRBJ1-2; V: TRBV7-8; DNA: TGTGCCAGCAGCGAGGACAGGGTGGGAGGCTACACCTTC; CDR3: CASSEDRVGGYTF
size: once; D: -; J: TRBJ1-4; V: TRBV11-3; DNA: TGTGCCAGCAGCTTAGATGGAGAGGACAGTTTTAATGAAAAACTGTTTTTT; CDR3: CASSLDGEDSFNEKLFF
size: -; D: TRBD1; J: TRBJ1-2; V: TRBV15; DNA: TGTGCCACCAGCGAATCCGGGACAGGCGGCTACACCTTC; CDR3: CATSESGTGGYTF
size: -; D: -; J: TRBJ2-7; V: TRBV6-1; DNA: TGTGCCAGCAGTGAATTTACCGGACATTCCTACGAGCAGTACTTC; CDR3: CASSEFTGHSYEQYF
size: -; D: -; J: TRBJ1-1; V: TRBV27; DNA: TGTGCCAGCAGTTTATCGGGGAGTACTGAAGCTTTCTTT; CDR3: CASSLSGSTEAFF
size: -; D: -; J: TRBJ2-7; V: TRBV6-1; DNA: TGTGCCAGCAGTGAGCGGGGAGAGCAGTACTTC; CDR3: CASSERGEQYF
size: -; D: -; J: TRBJ2-5; V: TRBV15; DNA: TGTGCCACCAGCAGAGTTCGGGGGAGCGAGACCCAGTACTTC; CDR3: CATSRVRGSETQYF
size: -; D: -; J: TRBJ2-7; V: TRBV30; DNA: TGTGCCTGGAGTGATCCACAGGGAAATGACTACGAGCAGTACTTC; CDR3: CAWSDPQGNDYEQYF
size: -; D: -; J: TRBJ1-3; V: TRBV5-5; DNA: TGTGCCAGCAGCCAGGACTGGGACTCTGGAAACACCATATATTTT; CDR3: CASSQDWDSGNTIYF
size: once; D: TRBD1; J: TRBJ1-3; V: TRBV29-1; DNA: TGCAGCGTTGGAATGGACAGGCCTGGAAACACCATATATTTT; CDR3: CSVGMDRPGNTIYF
size: -; D: -; J: TRBJ1-5; V: TRBV10-3; DNA: TGTGCCATCAGGGCAGCGGGGAGCAATCAGCCCCAGCATTTT; CDR3: CAIRAAGSNQPQHF
size: -; D: TRBD1; J: TRBJ2-7; V: TRBV18; DNA: TGTGCCAGCTCGTATACAGGGGACCGGGAGCAGTACTTC; CDR3: CASSYTGDREQYF
size: -; D: -; J: TRBJ1-5; V: TRBV19; DNA: TGTGCCAGTAGTATAAAGAAGAGCTGGAATCAGCCCCAGCATTTT; CDR3: CASSIKKSWNQPQHF
size: -; D: -; J: TRBJ2-5; V: TRBV4-1; DNA: TGCGCCAGCAGCCAAATCGGAGTGATAGCCCAAGAGACCCAGTACTTC; CDR3: CASSQIGVIAQETQYF
size: -; D: TRBD1; J: TRBJ1-1; V: TRBV25-1; DNA: TGTGCCAGCAGACAGTGGACAGGGGACACTGAAGCTTTCTTT; CDR3: CASRQWTGDTEAFF
size: -; D: -; J: TRBJ2-2; V: TRBV6-5; DNA: TGTGCCAGCAGTTACTTCCAGGGGACCGGGGAGCTGTTTTTT; CDR3: CASSYFQGTGELFF
size: -; D: -; J: TRBJ2-1; V: TRBV7-9; DNA: TGTGCCAGCAGCTTCCCGAGACAGAACAATGAGCAGTTCTTC; CDR3: CASSFPRQNNEQFF